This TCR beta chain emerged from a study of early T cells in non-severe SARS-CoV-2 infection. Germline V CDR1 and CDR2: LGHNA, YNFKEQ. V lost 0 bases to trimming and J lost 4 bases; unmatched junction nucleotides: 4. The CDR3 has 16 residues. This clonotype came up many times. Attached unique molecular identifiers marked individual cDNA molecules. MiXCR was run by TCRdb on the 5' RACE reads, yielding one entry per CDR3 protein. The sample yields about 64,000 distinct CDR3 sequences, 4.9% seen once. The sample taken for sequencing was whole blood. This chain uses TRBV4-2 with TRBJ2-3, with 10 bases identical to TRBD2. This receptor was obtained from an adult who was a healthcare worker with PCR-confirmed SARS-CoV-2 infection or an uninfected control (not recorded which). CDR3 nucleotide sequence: TGTGCCAGCAGCCAAGAAACTAGCGGGAACGCAGATACGCAGTATTTT. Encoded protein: CASSQETSGNADTQYF.